This T cell receptor beta chain was sequenced during a study of shared clonotypes between healthy human individuals. Naive-designated CD8 cells lacked CD45RO, were positively enriched for CCR7, and omitted terminally differentiated effector memory CD45RA+ cells. Assay: immunoSEQ multiplex PCR; the TCRdb copy retains only in-frame clones and omits some. The sample has 550,000 to 750,000 clones, nearly 97% seen once. CDR1 and CDR2 from the germline V gene are SGHKS and YYEKEE (reference sequence). V lost 3 bases and J lost 8, with 14 bases in between. This CDR3 has 13 amino acids. Sequences were obtained from naive CD8+ T cells sorted from blood. The chain couples TRBV5-5 to TRBJ1-2; D not certain. This clonotype was obtained from a woman in her 30s in good health. The CDR3, as DNA: TGTGCCAGCAGCTCCGATGCCGAGTGGGGCTACACCTTC. Encoded protein: CASSSDAEWGYTF.